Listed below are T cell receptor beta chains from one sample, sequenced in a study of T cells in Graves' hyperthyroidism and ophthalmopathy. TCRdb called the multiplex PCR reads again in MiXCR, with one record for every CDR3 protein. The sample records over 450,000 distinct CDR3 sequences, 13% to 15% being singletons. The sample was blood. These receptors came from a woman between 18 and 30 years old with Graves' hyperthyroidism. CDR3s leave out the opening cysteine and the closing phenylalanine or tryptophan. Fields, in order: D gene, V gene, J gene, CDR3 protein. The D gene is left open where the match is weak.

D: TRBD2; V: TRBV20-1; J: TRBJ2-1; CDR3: SALLAGANNEQF
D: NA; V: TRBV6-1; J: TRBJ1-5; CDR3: AIGPSLSNQPQH
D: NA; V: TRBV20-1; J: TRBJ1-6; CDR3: SASGGRNSPLH
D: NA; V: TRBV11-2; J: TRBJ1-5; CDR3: ASSLSSSGLYSNQPQH
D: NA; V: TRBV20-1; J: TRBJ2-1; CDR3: SARGNAGFSYNEQF
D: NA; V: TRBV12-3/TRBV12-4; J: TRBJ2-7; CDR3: ASRETGMVNEQY
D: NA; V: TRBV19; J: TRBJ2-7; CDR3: ASSIVGGTGPAYEQY
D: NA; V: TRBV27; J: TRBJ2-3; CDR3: ASSLSRTIRDTQY
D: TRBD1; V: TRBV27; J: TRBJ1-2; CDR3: ASSYYSGQTYGYT
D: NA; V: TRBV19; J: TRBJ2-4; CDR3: ASSKSWGAGEKNIQY
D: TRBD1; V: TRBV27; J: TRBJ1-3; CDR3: ASSLRALTGLGGNTIY
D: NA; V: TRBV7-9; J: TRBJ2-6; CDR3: ASSSTYSGRLSGANVLT
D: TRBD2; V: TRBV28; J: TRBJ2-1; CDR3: ASSNRVGRAGNEQF
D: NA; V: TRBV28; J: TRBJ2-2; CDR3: ASRAPVTGELF
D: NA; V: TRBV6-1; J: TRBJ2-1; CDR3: ASSPLYGTNNEQF
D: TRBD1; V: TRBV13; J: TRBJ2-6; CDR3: ASSSTGGPSSGANVLT
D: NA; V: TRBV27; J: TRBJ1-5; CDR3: ASSLAGGGQPQH
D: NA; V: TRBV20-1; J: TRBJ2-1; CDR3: SARDLRDPNEQF
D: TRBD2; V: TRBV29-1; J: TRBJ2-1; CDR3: SVPGLAGGNYNEQF
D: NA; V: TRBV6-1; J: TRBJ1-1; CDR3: ASSEPTLFPEAF
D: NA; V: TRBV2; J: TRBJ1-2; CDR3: ASSESAVANYGYT
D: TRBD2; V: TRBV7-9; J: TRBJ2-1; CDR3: ASSPRTSGSNEQF
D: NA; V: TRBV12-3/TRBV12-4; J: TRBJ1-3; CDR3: ASMSHSGNTIY
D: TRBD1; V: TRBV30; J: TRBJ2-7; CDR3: AWRADRGLFYEQY
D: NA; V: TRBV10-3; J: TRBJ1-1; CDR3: AISGRKTEAF
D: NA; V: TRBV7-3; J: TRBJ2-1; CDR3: ASSLLLDNEQF
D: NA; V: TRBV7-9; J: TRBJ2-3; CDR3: ASSPSGPVRDTQY
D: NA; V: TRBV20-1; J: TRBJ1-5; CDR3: SANDLGDSNQPQH
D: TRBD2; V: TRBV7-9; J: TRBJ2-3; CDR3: ASSSSLAGESTDTQY
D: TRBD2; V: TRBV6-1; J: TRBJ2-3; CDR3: ASSEGLAGGLADTQY
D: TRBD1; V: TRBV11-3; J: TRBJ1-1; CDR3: ASSFPGQLEAF
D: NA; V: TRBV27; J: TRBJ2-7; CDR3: ASSSQGIPYEQY